This is a list of T cell receptor beta chains from one sample in a study of regulatory T cells in long-lasting Graves disease. TCRdb used MiXCR to reprocess the multiplex PCR reads, holding one entry per CDR3 protein. The sample includes a few hundred thousand distinct CDR3 sequences, 20% to 25% of them seen just once. Sequenced material: peripheral blood mononuclear cells (PBMCs), taken when the disease was refractory, from a patient treated with antithyroid drugs. Every receptor here comes from a female donor with Graves disease. The CDR3 runs from the conserved cysteine through the conserved F or W. D genes are given only for firm matches. Clone size is not always given. Where it is, it says once, few, many or a class for expanded clones.

V gene	D gene	clone size	J gene	CDR3 protein	CDR3 DNA
TRBV19	-	few	TRBJ2-7	CASSRDPTTYEQYF	TGTGCCAGTAGTCGGGACCCCACAACATACGAGCAGTACTTC
TRBV7-6	-	medium-sized	TRBJ2-7	CASSKGPQHHSYEQYF	TGTGCCAGCAGCAAAGGCCCACAGCACCACTCCTACGAGCAGTACTTC
TRBV30	-	-	TRBJ2-5	CAWGDSGPGETQYF	TGTGCCTGGGGGGATTCGGGACCCGGGGAGACCCAGTACTTC
TRBV30	-	-	TRBJ2-7	CAWSVHIYEQYF	TGTGCCTGGAGTGTACACATCTACGAGCAGTACTTC
TRBV3-1	-	few	TRBJ1-6	CASSQRTGLGNSPLHF	TGTGCCAGCAGCCAACGAACAGGGTTGGGTAATTCACCCCTCCACTTT
TRBV11-2	-	many	TRBJ1-4	CASSLVRRVGEKLFF	TGTGCCAGCAGCTTAGTCCGCAGGGTCGGTGAAAAACTGTTTTTT
TRBV19	-	-	TRBJ2-5	CASRQQGSETQYF	TGTGCCAGTAGACAACAGGGATCAGAGACCCAGTACTTC
TRBV19	-	few	TRBJ1-5	CASTKVASNQPQHF	TGTGCCAGTACAAAGGTGGCTAGCAATCAGCCCCAGCATTTT
TRBV4-1	-	-	TRBJ1-5	CASSQSNSERQPQHF	TGCGCCAGCAGCCAGTCGAATTCGGAGCGGCAGCCCCAGCATTTT
TRBV6-5	-	-	TRBJ1-2	CASSWSRDVGYGYTF	TGTGCCAGCAGTTGGTCCCGGGACGTGGGCTATGGCTACACCTTC
TRBV29-1	-	-	TRBJ2-7	CSVELVAGEGYEQYF	TGCAGCGTTGAACTTGTGGCAGGGGAGGGCTACGAGCAGTACTTC
TRBV10-3	-	many	TRBJ2-7	CAISDPHRDKYEQYF	TGTGCCATCAGTGACCCCCACAGAGACAAATACGAGCAGTACTTC
TRBV2	-	many	TRBJ2-5	CASRSATVRETQYF	TGTGCCAGCAGGTCCGCAACCGTTCGAGAGACCCAGTACTTC
TRBV10-3	-	-	TRBJ1-1	CAISATDLNTEAFF	TGTGCCATCAGCGCGACAGATCTGAACACTGAAGCTTTCTTT
TRBV7-2	-	-	TRBJ2-7	CASSLAPAYEQYF	TGTGCCAGCAGCTTAGCCCCGGCTTACGAGCAGTACTTC
TRBV12-3/TRBV12-4	TRBD1	-	TRBJ1-2	CASSLWQGAGGYTF	TGTGCCAGCAGTTTATGGCAGGGGGCAGGGGGCTACACCTTC
TRBV6-9	-	-	TRBJ2-7	CASSSFGAQGPLMEQYF	TGTGCCAGCAGTTCTTTTGGGGCACAGGGCCCACTTATGGAGCAGTACTTC